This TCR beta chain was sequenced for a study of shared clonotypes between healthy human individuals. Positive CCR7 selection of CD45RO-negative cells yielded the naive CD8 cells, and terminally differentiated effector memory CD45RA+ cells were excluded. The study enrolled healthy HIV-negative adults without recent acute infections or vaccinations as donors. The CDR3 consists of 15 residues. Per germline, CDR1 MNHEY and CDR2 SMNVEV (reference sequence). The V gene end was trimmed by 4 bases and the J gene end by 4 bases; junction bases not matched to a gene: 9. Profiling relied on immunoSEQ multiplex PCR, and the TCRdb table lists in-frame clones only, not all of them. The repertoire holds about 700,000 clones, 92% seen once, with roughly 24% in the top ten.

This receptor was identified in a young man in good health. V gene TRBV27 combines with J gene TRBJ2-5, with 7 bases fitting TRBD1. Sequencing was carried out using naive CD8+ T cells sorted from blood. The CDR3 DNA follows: TGTGCCAGCAGTTATTCCGGACAGGTCCGAGAGACCCAGTACTTC. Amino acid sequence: CASSYSGQVRETQYF.